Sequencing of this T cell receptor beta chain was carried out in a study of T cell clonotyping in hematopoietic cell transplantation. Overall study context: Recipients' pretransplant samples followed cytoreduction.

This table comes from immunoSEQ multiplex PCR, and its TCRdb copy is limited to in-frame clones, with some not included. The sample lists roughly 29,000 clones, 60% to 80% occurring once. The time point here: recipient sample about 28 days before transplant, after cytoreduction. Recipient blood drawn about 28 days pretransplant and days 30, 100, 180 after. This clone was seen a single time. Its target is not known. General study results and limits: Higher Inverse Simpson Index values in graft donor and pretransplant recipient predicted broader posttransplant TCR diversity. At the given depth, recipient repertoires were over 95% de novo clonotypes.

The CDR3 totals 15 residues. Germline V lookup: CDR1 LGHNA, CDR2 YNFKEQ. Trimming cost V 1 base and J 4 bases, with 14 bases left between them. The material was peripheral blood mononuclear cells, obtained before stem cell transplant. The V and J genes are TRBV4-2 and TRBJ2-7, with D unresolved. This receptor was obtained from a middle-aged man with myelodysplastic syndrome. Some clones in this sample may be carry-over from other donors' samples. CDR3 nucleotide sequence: TGTGCCAGCAGCCAAGTTCAGGTTTTCCTTTACGAGCAGTACTTC. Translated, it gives CASSQVQVFLYEQYF.